This is a list of T cell receptor beta chains from one sample in a study of blood T cell repertoires in COVID-19. Clones were read by immunoSEQ multiplex PCR, and TCRdb kept only the in-frame ones, dropping some. The data hold some 300,000 clones, with roughly nine tenths observed a single time. The specimen sequenced was PBMCs or T cells enriched from blood (not recorded which). The receptors here all came from a woman under 40 who had recovered from COVID-19. Both conserved end residues are part of each CDR3. Part of the rows lack a size; the others show once, few, many or a class for expanded clones.

NA | TRBJ1-2 | TRBV4-1 | CASSQVDTLGYGYTF
NA | TRBJ2-5 | TRBV27 | CASSLFPELSQETQYF
NA | TRBJ2-5 | TRBV5-4 | CASSLDRLQETQYF
NA | TRBJ2-6 | TRBV27 | CASGLAGATASGANVLTF
NA | TRBJ2-5 | TRBV15 | CATSREGAGNQETQYF
NA | TRBJ2-1 | TRBV7-8 | CASSLGGSGREQFF
NA | TRBJ1-1 | TRBV10-3 | CAISYGHPSNTEAFF
NA | TRBJ2-4 | TRBV29-1 | CSVEDSRGINIQYF
NA | TRBJ1-5 | TRBV30 | CAYTTGTGNVGSNQPQHF
NA | TRBJ1-4 | TRBV7-2 | CASSSQGDGEKLFF
NA | TRBJ1-2 | TRBV7-9 | CASSLGGQLNYGYTF
NA | TRBJ1-4 | TRBV28 | CASRDRRHNEKLFF
NA | TRBJ2-1 | TRBV5-1 | CASRLDPNNEQFF
NA | TRBJ2-7 | TRBV2 | CASSELIWETSGRAEYEQYF
NA | TRBJ2-6 | TRBV6-1 | CASSGGTSGSRAGANVLTF
NA | TRBJ2-7 | TRBV7-2 | CASSFSGLAGGAPGDEQYF
NA | TRBJ1-5 | TRBV27 | CASGYQGSNQPQHF
few | TRBJ1-2 | TRBV7-2 | CASSFAGAGLANYGYTF
few | TRBJ2-7 | TRBV6-1 | CASSERTEPSYEQYF
NA | TRBJ2-5 | TRBV15 | CATSTHYQETQYF